This is a list of T cell receptor beta chains from one sample in a study of T cells after yellow fever vaccination. TCRdb called the 5' RACE reads again in MiXCR, with one record for every CDR3 protein. The table lists about 340,000 distinct CDR3 sequences, 8.7% of them singletons. Source: PBMCs, taken on the day of the first yellow fever vaccination. All receptors come from a man between 18 and 29 years old who received the YFV17D yellow fever vaccine. CDR3s include the opening cysteine and the closing phenylalanine or tryptophan. A D gene is named only where the DNA matches it firmly. A row's size may be missing; if present it is once, few, many or a size class.

abundance: few; d_gene: TRBD1; j_gene: TRBJ1-1; v_gene: TRBV10-3; CDR3nt: TGTGCCATCAGTACCGAACAGGGGGCGGCCGCTGAAGCTTTCTTT; CDR3aa: CAISTEQGAAAEAFF
abundance: NA; d_gene: NA; j_gene: TRBJ2-1; v_gene: TRBV7-7; CDR3nt: TGTGCCAGCAGCTTGTCGTTAGCGGTTTACAATGAGCAGTTCTTC; CDR3aa: CASSLSLAVYNEQFF
abundance: few; d_gene: NA; j_gene: TRBJ2-5; v_gene: TRBV12-3/TRBV12-4; CDR3nt: TGTGCCAGCAGTCTAGGAGGTAGCCCAGAGACCCAGTACTTC; CDR3aa: CASSLGGSPETQYF
abundance: few; d_gene: TRBD1; j_gene: TRBJ1-4; v_gene: TRBV5-6; CDR3nt: TGTGCCAGCAGCCTAAGGGACAGGAGTTATGAAAAACTGTTTTTT; CDR3aa: CASSLRDRSYEKLFF
abundance: few; d_gene: NA; j_gene: TRBJ1-6; v_gene: TRBV6-5; CDR3nt: TGTGCCAGCAGTTGGTATTCAACTCCGGATTCACCCCTCCACTTT; CDR3aa: CASSWYSTPDSPLHF
abundance: many; d_gene: NA; j_gene: TRBJ1-1; v_gene: TRBV5-1; CDR3nt: TGCGCCAGCAGCTTAAGTAACAGCGACACTGAAGCTTTCTTT; CDR3aa: CASSLSNSDTEAFF
abundance: few; d_gene: TRBD1; j_gene: TRBJ1-6; v_gene: TRBV5-4; CDR3nt: TGTGCCAGCAGCCCCGCCGGACAGGGACGTTTGGATTCACCCCTCCACTTT; CDR3aa: CASSPAGQGRLDSPLHF
abundance: few; d_gene: NA; j_gene: TRBJ2-6; v_gene: TRBV4-1; CDR3nt: TGCGCCAGCAGCCCCTTCCCGGGTCCTGGGGCCAACGTCCTGACTTTC; CDR3aa: CASSPFPGPGANVLTF
abundance: NA; d_gene: TRBD1; j_gene: TRBJ2-3; v_gene: TRBV20-1; CDR3nt: TGCAGTGCTAGATACCGGACAGGGCCGATCACAGATACGCAGTATTTT; CDR3aa: CSARYRTGPITDTQYF
abundance: NA; d_gene: NA; j_gene: TRBJ2-5; v_gene: TRBV7-9; CDR3nt: TGTGCCAGCAGCTTGAAGACCCAGTACTTC; CDR3aa: CASSLKTQYF
abundance: many; d_gene: TRBD2; j_gene: TRBJ2-2; v_gene: TRBV12-5; CDR3nt: TGTGCTAGTGGTCCCGGGGGGGGCACCGGGGAGCTGTTTTTT; CDR3aa: CASGPGGGTGELFF
abundance: NA; d_gene: NA; j_gene: TRBJ2-2; v_gene: TRBV19; CDR3nt: TGTGCCAGTAGCGGGACGTGGCGGTACACCGGGGAGCTGTTTTTT; CDR3aa: CASSGTWRYTGELFF
abundance: NA; d_gene: NA; j_gene: TRBJ1-3; v_gene: TRBV12-3/TRBV12-4; CDR3nt: TGTACCTTCAGTTTAGGGGCTCGACAGCTTGCCTCTGGAAACACCATATATTTT; CDR3aa: CTFSLGARQLASGNTIYF
abundance: NA; d_gene: NA; j_gene: TRBJ2-5; v_gene: TRBV10-1; CDR3nt: TGCGCCAGCAGTGAGTTCCGGGGGGCTCAAGAGACCCAGTACTTC; CDR3aa: CASSEFRGAQETQYF
abundance: NA; d_gene: TRBD2; j_gene: TRBJ2-3; v_gene: TRBV29-1; CDR3nt: TGCAGCGTTGAAATTGAAGTAGCGGGGGATACGCAGTATTTT; CDR3aa: CSVEIEVAGDTQYF
abundance: NA; d_gene: TRBD2; j_gene: TRBJ2-1; v_gene: TRBV4-2; CDR3nt: TGTGCCAGCAGCCAAGGATCTAGCGGGGCCTACAATGAGCAGTTCTTC; CDR3aa: CASSQGSSGAYNEQFF
abundance: many; d_gene: NA; j_gene: TRBJ1-5; v_gene: TRBV3-1; CDR3nt: TGTGCCAGCAGCCAATCGGACAGTGATCAGCCCCAGCATTTT; CDR3aa: CASSQSDSDQPQHF
abundance: NA; d_gene: NA; j_gene: TRBJ2-3; v_gene: TRBV18; CDR3nt: TGTGCCAGCTCACCGGGGGTCATCGATACGCAGTATTTT; CDR3aa: CASSPGVIDTQYF
abundance: NA; d_gene: NA; j_gene: TRBJ2-7; v_gene: TRBV29-1; CDR3nt: TGCAGCGTTGCCCCTTCCATACTTTACCGCGAGCAGTACTTC; CDR3aa: CSVAPSILYREQYF
abundance: NA; d_gene: NA; j_gene: TRBJ2-5; v_gene: TRBV4-2; CDR3nt: TGTGCCAGCAGCCCGGCCGGTTCGCGGCAAGAGACCCAGTACTTC; CDR3aa: CASSPAGSRQETQYF
abundance: NA; d_gene: TRBD2; j_gene: TRBJ2-7; v_gene: TRBV18; CDR3nt: TGTGCCAGCTCACCACCCTTCGGGGGGGGAACCTACGAGCAGTACTTC; CDR3aa: CASSPPFGGGTYEQYF
abundance: many; d_gene: TRBD2; j_gene: TRBJ2-5; v_gene: TRBV5-1; CDR3nt: TGCGCCAGCAGCCCCTTGCTAGCGGGGGGACCTCAAGAGACCCAGTACTTC; CDR3aa: CASSPLLAGGPQETQYF
abundance: NA; d_gene: TRBD2; j_gene: TRBJ2-1; v_gene: TRBV20-1; CDR3nt: TGCAGTGCTCACCTCGGGGGGGCAGGGTACGATGAGCAGTTCTTC; CDR3aa: CSAHLGGAGYDEQFF
abundance: few; d_gene: NA; j_gene: TRBJ2-2; v_gene: TRBV28; CDR3nt: TGTGCCAGCAAGCGCCTGCCCGGGGAGCTGTTTTTT; CDR3aa: CASKRLPGELFF
abundance: NA; d_gene: NA; j_gene: TRBJ1-1; v_gene: TRBV20-1; CDR3nt: TGCAGTGCTAGGCGTGGGGCTAAGGACACTGAAGCTTTCTTT; CDR3aa: CSARRGAKDTEAFF
abundance: few; d_gene: NA; j_gene: TRBJ1-5; v_gene: TRBV12-5; CDR3nt: TGTGCTAGTGGTTTCCTCCTCATGAGGGGCAATCAGCCCCAGCATTTT; CDR3aa: CASGFLLMRGNQPQHF
abundance: NA; d_gene: TRBD1; j_gene: TRBJ2-1; v_gene: TRBV4-1; CDR3nt: TGCGCCAGCAGCCAAGACGCGACAGGGGGCGTCGGAATCGAGCAGTTCTTC; CDR3aa: CASSQDATGGVGIEQFF
abundance: few; d_gene: NA; j_gene: TRBJ1-2; v_gene: TRBV12-3/TRBV12-4; CDR3nt: TGTGCCAGCAGTTTTGGGGGGACCCCCAACTATGGCTACACCTTC; CDR3aa: CASSFGGTPNYGYTF
abundance: few; d_gene: NA; j_gene: TRBJ2-3; v_gene: TRBV11-2; CDR3nt: TGTGCCAGCAGCTTAGGTCTTAACCTCCTCGGCACAGATACGCAGTATTTT; CDR3aa: CASSLGLNLLGTDTQYF
abundance: few; d_gene: NA; j_gene: TRBJ2-5; v_gene: TRBV6-1; CDR3nt: TGTGCCAGCAGTATTACCCGGCAAGAGACCCAGTACTTC; CDR3aa: CASSITRQETQYF
abundance: few; d_gene: NA; j_gene: TRBJ1-4; v_gene: TRBV7-9; CDR3nt: TGTGCCAGCAGCGATACTAATGAAAAACTGTTTTTT; CDR3aa: CASSDTNEKLFF
abundance: few; d_gene: NA; j_gene: TRBJ2-7; v_gene: TRBV7-2; CDR3nt: TGTGCCAGCAGCTTAACTACATCGAGAGTCTACGAGCAGTACTTC; CDR3aa: CASSLTTSRVYEQYF
abundance: few; d_gene: NA; j_gene: TRBJ1-3; v_gene: TRBV7-9; CDR3nt: TGTGCCAGCAGCTTTTCTGGCCCGGATTCTAACACCATATATTTT; CDR3aa: CASSFSGPDSNTIYF
abundance: few; d_gene: TRBD1; j_gene: TRBJ1-2; v_gene: TRBV6-1; CDR3nt: TGTGCCACCGTAGCGACAGGGGCCTATGGCTACACCTTC; CDR3aa: CATVATGAYGYTF
abundance: many; d_gene: NA; j_gene: TRBJ2-2; v_gene: TRBV5-1; CDR3nt: TGCGCCAGCAGCTTGGAACTTAACACCGGGGAGCTGTTTTTT; CDR3aa: CASSLELNTGELFF
abundance: NA; d_gene: NA; j_gene: TRBJ2-1; v_gene: TRBV24-1; CDR3nt: TGTGCCACCAGTGATGAACAGGGAAACTTGAAGATCTTC; CDR3aa: CATSDEQGNLKIF